Below, 21 T cell receptor beta chains from the same sample are listed, as sequenced in a study of tumor-infiltrating lymphocytes in primary liver carcinoma. Co-extraction of both nucleic acids (RNA and DNA) used about 19-33 mg of unsorted bulk tissue. TCR beta cDNA came from approximately 0.55 ug total RNA, primed with a constant-region primer. Sequencing libraries for TCR beta derived from three nested multiplex PCR rounds that used slightly modified ARM-PCR. Investigators reported that the first two PCR rounds, at around 11 cycles each, used TRBV1-TRBV30 forward primers with a C-beta reverse primer. TCRdb reprocessed the multiplex PCR reads via MiXCR and lists one record per CDR3 protein. The sample has approximately 92,000 distinct CDR3 sequences; about three quarters are singletons. The specimen sequenced was liver tumor tissue from sampling region 5. Subset meaning: tumor region T5, tumor centre. All receptors derive from a woman aged 60-75 years with primary liver carcinoma and hepatitis B virus infection.

This clonotype was observed at least ten times. The chain has TRBV10-3 and TRBJ2-7; D not certain. This CDR3 comprises 12 residues. Trimming shortened V by 0 bases and J by 6 bases, and 6 bases separated the two germline ends. Germline V CDR1 and CDR2: ENHRY, SYGVKD. The CDR3 nucleotides are TGTGCCATCAGTGAGTCTATGGGCGAGCAGTACTTC. Its translation: CAISESMGEQYF.

On this clonotype itself: Mismatch with germline at one junction end may stem from a read error. The chain carries TRBV28 and TRBJ1-5; D is unclear. The V gene's germline CDR1 is MDHEN and CDR2 SYDVKM. The CDR3 contains 13 residues. The CDR3 spells CASRYGVDQPHHF. CDR3 bases: TGTGCCAGCCGTTATGGTGTCGATCAGCCCCACCATTTT. The complete variable domain, with remaining parts taken from reference TRBV28 and TRBJ1-5, reads DVKVTQSSRYLVKRTGEKVFLECVQDMDHENMFWYRQDPGLGLRLIYFSYDVKMKEKGDIPEGYSVSREKKERFSLILESASTNQTSMYLCASRYGVDQPHHFGDGTRLSIL.

This clonotype was counted once. Compared with germline, one end of the junction differs, possibly owing to a read error. The chain joins TRBV10-3 to TRBJ1-5, with D possibly matching TRBD1 (5 bases). Germline-derived CDR1 and CDR2 are ENHRY and SYGVKD. The CDR3 consists of 16 residues. The CDR3 is CAIRESRGNSNEPQHF. The CDR3 DNA sequence: TGTGCCATCCGTGAGTCAAGGGGAAATAGCAATGAGCCCCAGCATTTT.

Concerning this clonotype itself: This CDR3 fails to terminate in the conserved phenylalanine or tryptophan, so it likely reflects a read error. Because the CDR3's place on the DNA is in doubt, the DNA is left out and the CDR3 is given as listed by TCRdb. The CDR3: CTSSHECPLGEGRDGEPFL. The V call is TRBV1, the J call TRBJ2-2; the D call TRBD2 from the table was never checked on the DNA. TRBV1 is an annotated pseudogene. Both ends counted, the CDR3 spans 19 residues.

This clonotype was picked up many times. This chain links TRBV14 with TRBJ2-3, with 7 bases matching TRBD2. Trimming removed 0 bases from V and 0 bases from J; junction bases left unmatched: 9. The CDR3 has 18 residues. From germline, CDR1 is SGHDN and CDR2 FVKESK. CDR3 in DNA: TGTGCCAGCAGCCAAGAAACGGGAGGACTTCTAAGCACAGATACGCAGTATTTT. This sequence encodes CASSQETGGLLSTDTQYF.

This clonotype is medium-sized. The gene calls are TRBV11-3 and TRBJ2-1, with TRBD1 as a possible D gene (6 bases). V gave up 0 bases and J gave up 7 bases, with 13 bases separating them. The germline CDR1 and CDR2 sequences are SGHNT and YENEEA. This CDR3 spans 15 amino acids. DNA of the CDR3: TGTGCCAGCAGCTTAGAGGCAGGGGTTGGGAATGAGCAGTTCTTC. Translation: CASSLEAGVGNEQFF.

Worth noting for this clonotype: A read error may account for a junction end that differs from germline. J is TRBJ2-2 and V is TRBV29-1; D is tentatively TRBD1 or TRBD2 (5 bases each). The CDR3 is made up of 14 amino acids. Germline CDR1 reads SQVTM; CDR2 reads ANQGSEA. Here the CDR3 reads CSVGGGSDTGDLFF. CDR3 DNA: TGCAGCGTTGGAGGTGGATCCGACACCGGGGACCTGTTTTTT.

As concerns this clonotype: This may be a read error: a much more frequent sequence differs by one nucleotide. The J gene is TRBJ2-5, the V gene TRBV4-1, with 8 bases identical to TRBD2. CDR1 is MGHRA and CDR2 is YSYEKL in the germline V gene. V was pared by 5 bases and J by 5 bases, with 16 bases of the junction left unmatched. The CDR3 covers 17 residues. CDR3 region: CASSAGPAGVKAETQYF. DNA of the CDR3: TGCGCCAGCAGCGCCGGACCAGCGGGAGTAAAGGCTGAGACCCAGTACTTC.

On this clonotype itself: The CDR3 carries no conserved terminal phenylalanine or tryptophan, so it likely arises from a read error. V and J are TRBV11-3 and TRBJ2-7; D is ambiguous. This CDR3 has 17 residues. Germline lookup yields CDR1 SGHNT and CDR2 YENEEA. In DNA form, the CDR3 reads TGTGCCAACAGCCCGGACCGAGTGGGATTAGGTACCTACGAGCAGTACTTA. Translated: CANSPDRVGLGTYEQYL.

This clonotype is a singleton in its sample. A much larger clonotype is one base distant, so this may be a read error. The rearrangement joins TRBV5-1 to TRBJ2-7; perhaps TRBD2 as D (5 bases). The CDR3 is made up of 13 amino acids. The germline gives CDR1 SGHRS, CDR2 YFSETQ. The CDR3 DNA is TGCTCCAGCAGCCACGGACTTTCCTACGAGCAGTACTTC. Translating gives CSSSHGLSYEQYF.

This clonotype was seen a handful of times. The gene calls are TRBV11-3 and TRBJ2-4; 8 nucleotides match TRBD1. The V gene end was trimmed by 5 bases and the J gene end by 1 base; junction bases not matched to a gene: 7. The CDR3 is made up of 16 amino acids. Germline V CDR1 and CDR2: SGHNT, YENEEA. CDR3 region: CASSPRTGLAKNIQYF. The CDR3 bases are TGTGCCAGCAGCCCTCGGACAGGGCTGGCCAAAAACATTCAGTACTTC.

As to this clonotype: The junction differs from germline at one of its ends, possibly a read error. This chain joins TRBV19 and TRBJ2-2, with 7 nucleotides matching TRBD2. The CDR3 has 15 amino acids. Germline loops: CDR1 LNHDA, CDR2 SQIVND (reference sequence). The CDR3 DNA sequence: TGTGCCAGTAGTACCCGGACTAGGGGCACCGGGGAGCCGTTTTTT. Its protein product is CASSTRTRGTGEPFF.

As regards this clonotype: Because it lacks the conserved phenylalanine or tryptophan at the end, this CDR3 is likely a read error. The CDR3 spells CASSPWLRGLSSGANVLTI. CDR3 bases: TGTGCCAGCAGCCCATGGCTGCGGGGGCTTAGCTCTGGGGCCAACGTCCTGACTATC. V is TRBV11-2 and J is TRBJ2-6; D is perhaps TRBD2 (7 bases). The CDR3 totals 19 residues. Germline V lookup: CDR1 SGHAT, CDR2 FQNNGV. V was pared by 5 bases and J by 0 bases, with 20 bases between.

This clonotype was observed at least ten times. This chain uses TRBV12-3 or TRBV12-4 with TRBJ2-7; a weak D match, TRBD2 (6 bases). Between the trimmed V and J ends, which lost 4 bases and 0 bases, there was a span of 7 bases. CDR3 size: 13 residues. For the CDR3, the DNA is TGTGCCAGCAGTTCGACTAGCTCCTACGAGCAGTACTTC. This codes for CASSSTSSYEQYF.

Worth noting for this clonotype: At one end, the junction sequence differs from germline, possibly due to a read error. V and J are TRBV7-9 and TRBJ1-5, with 7 bases matching TRBD1. This CDR3 has 15 residues. Germline-derived CDR1 and CDR2 are SEHNR and FQNEAQ (reference sequence). This CDR3 is CVSSLTGAGNQPQHF. CDR3 in DNA: TGTGTCAGCAGCCTTACAGGGGCCGGCAATCAGCCCCAGCATTTT. Full variable domain (missing parts from reference TRBV7-9 and TRBJ1-5): DTGVSQNPRHKITKRGQNVTFRCDPISEHNRLYWYRQTLGQGPEFLTYFQNEAQLEKSRLLSDRFSAERPKGSFSTLEIQRTEQGDSAMYLCVSSLTGAGNQPQHFGDGTRLSIL.

About this clonotype: One end of the junction is discordant with germline, which a read error may explain. The chain recombines TRBV28 with TRBJ2-4, with D possibly being TRBD1 or TRBD2 (5 bases each). The CDR3 totals 15 residues. Germline lookup yields CDR1 MDHEN and CDR2 SYDVKM. This CDR3 reads CASTSHGTAKNIQYF. CDR3 bases: TGCGCCAGCACTTCCCACGGGACAGCCAAAAACATTCAGTACTTC.

Concerning this clonotype itself: A read error may be the cause here, since a much bigger clone is one base away. The chain recombines TRBV28 with TRBJ2-6; D may be TRBD1 (5 bases). Germline V gene lookup returns CDR1 MDHEN and CDR2 SYDVKM. The CDR3 extends over 15 amino acids. This CDR3 is CASSRPESGANLLTF. For the CDR3, the DNA is TGTGCCAGCAGCCGACCGGAATCTGGGGCCAACCTCCTGACTTTC.

This clonotype was picked up a small number of times. A much larger clonotype is one base distant, so this may be a read error. The rearrangement links TRBV6-5 to TRBJ2-2; no firm D call. Germline V gives CDR1 MNHEY, CDR2 SVGAGI. CDR3 size: 17 residues. V gave up 3 bases and J gave up 1 base, with 15 bases separating them. The CDR3 nucleotides are TGTGCCAGCAGTTATCGGATCTTTGACCAGAACACCGGGGAGCTGTTTTTT. Protein: CASSYRIFDQNTGELFF.

This clonotype is judged medium-sized. This sequence joins TRBV11-2 and TRBJ1-5; 8 nucleotides align to TRBD1. The germline CDR1 and CDR2 sequences are SGHAT and FQNNGV. The CDR3 has 15 amino acids. V was clipped by 3 bases and J by 3 bases; unmatched bases: 4. The CDR3 bases are TGTGCCAGCAGCTTCCAGGGGGCTGTCAATCAGCCCCAGCATTTT. Amino acid sequence: CASSFQGAVNQPQHF.

CDR3 sequence: CASNVGQLTEAFF. The CDR3 nucleotides read TGCGCCAGCAATGTTGGACAGCTTACTGAAGCTTTCTTT. The V call is TRBV10-1, the J call TRBJ1-1, with D perhaps TRBD1 (6 bases). V gave up 7 bases and J gave up 5 bases, with 14 bases separating them. This CDR3 is 13 amino acids long. In germline, CDR1 is WNHNN, CDR2 SYGVQD (reference sequence).

This clonotype was seen a handful of times. This clone may be a read error of a much larger clone one base away. The rearrangement uses TRBV6-1 and TRBJ1-2; D perhaps matches TRBD1 (5 bases). CDR1 and CDR2 (germline): MNHNS, SASEGT. Trimming removed 5 bases at V and 8 bases at J, with 18 bases between. The CDR3 has 14 amino acids. The chain's CDR3 is CASSPQSGGRGYTF. For the CDR3, the DNA is TGTGCCAGCAGTCCGCAGTCCGGGGGTCGGGGCTACACCTTC.